The rows below give T cell receptor beta chains drawn from one sample of a study of blood T cell repertoires in COVID-19. Produced via immunoSEQ multiplex PCR; TCRdb's table is partial and in-frame only. The table records about 69,000 clones, 90% of them present only once. Material: peripheral blood. The receptor set was obtained from a woman aged 18-29 years with acute or convalescent COVID-19. Both conserved end residues are part of each CDR3. The D gene is left open where the match is weak. Size tells how often a clone was seen (once, few, many) or the class of an expanded clone, and some rows leave it out.

abundance: -; v_gene: TRBV5-1; j_gene: TRBJ1-2; d_gene: -; CDR3aa: CASSLSGSRNYGYTF; CDR3nt: TGCGCCAGCAGCCTATCGGGGTCCCGGAACTATGGCTACACCTTC
abundance: -; v_gene: TRBV7-9; j_gene: TRBJ2-3; d_gene: -; CDR3aa: CASSLAREIGDTQYF; CDR3nt: TGTGCCAGCAGCTTAGCCCGGGAGATTGGGGATACGCAGTATTTT
abundance: -; v_gene: TRBV7-2; j_gene: TRBJ1-2; d_gene: -; CDR3aa: CASSLDRIGYTF; CDR3nt: TGTGCCAGCAGCCTCGACAGGATTGGCTACACCTTC
abundance: -; v_gene: TRBV11-2; j_gene: TRBJ1-2; d_gene: -; CDR3aa: CASSPELSTNYGYTF; CDR3nt: TGTGCCAGCAGCCCGGAGCTCAGTACTAACTATGGCTACACCTTC
abundance: -; v_gene: TRBV2; j_gene: TRBJ2-2; d_gene: -; CDR3aa: CASSEASTNTGELFF; CDR3nt: TGTGCCAGCAGTGAAGCCAGTACGAACACCGGGGAGCTGTTTTTT
abundance: -; v_gene: TRBV24-1; j_gene: TRBJ2-3; d_gene: TRBD1; CDR3aa: CATSDGSGGDTQYF; CDR3nt: TGTGCCACCAGTGATGGCTCAGGGGGAGATACGCAGTATTTT
abundance: once; v_gene: TRBV7-2; j_gene: TRBJ2-7; d_gene: TRBD2; CDR3aa: CASSSIAGGRGYEQYF; CDR3nt: TGTGCCAGCAGCTCGATAGCGGGCGGGAGGGGCTACGAGCAGTACTTC
abundance: -; v_gene: TRBV14; j_gene: TRBJ1-2; d_gene: TRBD1; CDR3aa: CASSPGQESGYTF; CDR3nt: TGTGCCAGCAGCCCTGGACAGGAGTCTGGCTACACCTTC
abundance: -; v_gene: TRBV19; j_gene: TRBJ1-2; d_gene: TRBD1; CDR3aa: CASSPTGFGYTF; CDR3nt: TGTGCCAGTAGCCCGACAGGGTTTGGCTACACCTTC
abundance: -; v_gene: TRBV5-1; j_gene: TRBJ2-3; d_gene: -; CDR3aa: CASRPTTSTDTQYF; CDR3nt: TGCGCCAGCAGACCCACTACTAGCACAGATACGCAGTATTTT
abundance: once; v_gene: TRBV7-8; j_gene: TRBJ1-2; d_gene: -; CDR3aa: CASSPQGTKANYGYTF; CDR3nt: TGTGCCAGCAGCCCCCAAGGGACAAAGGCTAACTATGGCTACACCTTC
abundance: -; v_gene: TRBV10-2; j_gene: TRBJ1-1; d_gene: -; CDR3aa: CASSFRETEAFF; CDR3nt: TGCGCCAGCAGTTTCAGGGAAACTGAAGCTTTCTTT
abundance: -; v_gene: TRBV6-6; j_gene: TRBJ1-2; d_gene: TRBD1; CDR3aa: CASSYDRGHGYGYTF; CDR3nt: TGTGCCAGCAGTTACGACAGGGGGCATGGGTATGGCTACACCTTC
abundance: -; v_gene: TRBV5-6; j_gene: TRBJ1-1; d_gene: -; CDR3aa: CASSSRDIMGAEAFF; CDR3nt: TGTGCCAGCAGCAGCCGGGACATAATGGGCGCTGAAGCTTTCTTT
abundance: -; v_gene: TRBV9; j_gene: TRBJ2-3; d_gene: -; CDR3aa: CASSEQGLLSTDTQYF; CDR3nt: TGTGCCAGCAGCGAGCAGGGGCTCCTTAGCACAGATACGCAGTATTTT
abundance: -; v_gene: TRBV7-9; j_gene: TRBJ2-1; d_gene: TRBD2; CDR3aa: CASSDSSGGAGNEQFF; CDR3nt: TGTGCCAGCAGCGACTCTAGCGGGGGGGCCGGCAATGAGCAGTTCTTC
abundance: -; v_gene: TRBV30; j_gene: TRBJ2-3; d_gene: -; CDR3aa: CAWSARGGRSTDTQYF; CDR3nt: TGTGCCTGGAGTGCAAGGGGGGGTCGTAGCACAGATACGCAGTATTTT
abundance: -; v_gene: TRBV2; j_gene: TRBJ1-2; d_gene: -; CDR3aa: CASSDRVDSHGYTF; CDR3nt: TGTGCCAGCAGTGATAGGGTCGACAGTCATGGCTACACCTTC
abundance: -; v_gene: TRBV4-1; j_gene: TRBJ1-6; d_gene: TRBD1; CDR3aa: CASRDRTGYNSPLHF; CDR3nt: TGCGCCAGCAGAGATCGGACAGGGTACAATTCACCCCTCCACTTT
abundance: once; v_gene: TRBV4-1; j_gene: TRBJ1-2; d_gene: -; CDR3aa: CASSQGIYGYTF; CDR3nt: TGCGCCAGCAGCCAGGGCATCTATGGCTACACCTTC
abundance: -; v_gene: TRBV27; j_gene: TRBJ2-5; d_gene: -; CDR3aa: CASSLWANQETQYF; CDR3nt: TGTGCCAGCAGTTTATGGGCCAACCAAGAGACCCAGTACTTC
abundance: -; v_gene: TRBV9; j_gene: TRBJ2-1; d_gene: TRBD2; CDR3aa: CASSAGTSNADEQFF; CDR3nt: TGTGCCAGCAGCGCTGGGACTAGTAATGCCGATGAGCAGTTCTTC
abundance: -; v_gene: TRBV7-2; j_gene: TRBJ2-3; d_gene: -; CDR3aa: CASSLIGQRDTQYF; CDR3nt: TGTGCCAGCAGCTTAATAGGACAAAGGGATACGCAGTATTTT
abundance: -; v_gene: TRBV25-1; j_gene: TRBJ1-3; d_gene: -; CDR3aa: CASSESTYSDFSGNTIYF; CDR3nt: TGTGCCAGCAGTGAATCTACATATAGCGATTTCTCTGGAAACACCATATATTTT
abundance: -; v_gene: TRBV5-6; j_gene: TRBJ1-1; d_gene: -; CDR3aa: CASSWGLMNTEAFF; CDR3nt: TGTGCCAGCAGCTGGGGACTCATGAACACTGAAGCTTTCTTT
abundance: -; v_gene: TRBV5-1; j_gene: TRBJ2-5; d_gene: -; CDR3aa: CASSRGGETQYF; CDR3nt: TGCGCCAGCAGTCGAGGTGGTGAGACCCAGTACTTC
abundance: few; v_gene: TRBV12-3/TRBV12-4; j_gene: TRBJ2-7; d_gene: -; CDR3aa: CASSLGRQEQYF; CDR3nt: TGTGCCAGCAGTTTAGGCCGACAAGAGCAGTACTTC
abundance: -; v_gene: TRBV7-2; j_gene: TRBJ1-6; d_gene: -; CDR3aa: CASSLQAFSSYNSPLHF; CDR3nt: TGTGCCAGCAGCTTACAGGCGTTTAGCTCCTATAATTCACCCCTCCACTTT
abundance: -; v_gene: TRBV5-6; j_gene: TRBJ1-6; d_gene: -; CDR3aa: CASSQGIPAPLHF; CDR3nt: TGTGCCAGCAGCCAGGGAATTCCCGCACCCCTCCACTTT
abundance: -; v_gene: TRBV19; j_gene: TRBJ1-4; d_gene: TRBD1; CDR3aa: CASSPGQGANEKLFF; CDR3nt: TGTGCCAGTAGTCCAGGACAGGGGGCTAATGAAAAACTGTTTTTT
abundance: once; v_gene: TRBV5-1; j_gene: TRBJ2-7; d_gene: -; CDR3aa: CASSAGISSYEQYF; CDR3nt: TGCGCCAGCAGTGCCGGGATCAGCTCCTACGAGCAGTACTTC
abundance: -; v_gene: TRBV6-6; j_gene: TRBJ1-5; d_gene: -; CDR3aa: CASSYLDISNQPQHF; CDR3nt: TGTGCCAGCAGTTACCTCGACATTAGCAATCAGCCCCAGCATTTT
abundance: -; v_gene: TRBV5-5; j_gene: TRBJ2-1; d_gene: TRBD1; CDR3aa: CASSFRGQGNNEQFF; CDR3nt: TGTGCCAGCAGCTTTAGGGGACAGGGTAACAATGAGCAGTTCTTC
abundance: -; v_gene: TRBV29-1; j_gene: TRBJ1-2; d_gene: TRBD1; CDR3aa: CSVATGALYGYTF; CDR3nt: TGCAGCGTTGCCACAGGGGCCCTCTATGGCTACACCTTC
abundance: -; v_gene: TRBV2; j_gene: TRBJ2-5; d_gene: -; CDR3aa: CASSELVGGQETQYF; CDR3nt: TGTGCCAGCAGTGAATTAGTTGGGGGGCAAGAGACCCAGTACTTC
abundance: -; v_gene: TRBV6-5; j_gene: TRBJ2-2; d_gene: TRBD2; CDR3aa: CASSYRTSGTGELFF; CDR3nt: TGTGCCAGCAGTTACAGGACTAGCGGCACCGGGGAGCTGTTTTTT
abundance: -; v_gene: TRBV6-1; j_gene: TRBJ1-1; d_gene: -; CDR3aa: CASSEASTGNTEAFF; CDR3nt: TGTGCCAGCAGTGAAGCGTCGACAGGGAACACTGAAGCTTTCTTT
abundance: -; v_gene: TRBV7-2; j_gene: TRBJ2-1; d_gene: -; CDR3aa: CASSLVNYNEQFF; CDR3nt: TGTGCCAGCAGCTTAGTTAACTACAATGAGCAGTTCTTC
abundance: -; v_gene: TRBV5-1; j_gene: TRBJ1-1; d_gene: -; CDR3aa: CASSLRVGANTEAFF; CDR3nt: TGCGCCAGCAGCTTAAGGGTAGGGGCGAACACTGAAGCTTTCTTT
abundance: -; v_gene: TRBV2; j_gene: TRBJ2-5; d_gene: TRBD2; CDR3aa: CASRPRLAEGGETQYF; CDR3nt: TGTGCCAGCAGGCCAAGACTAGCGGAGGGGGGGGAGACCCAGTACTTC
abundance: -; v_gene: TRBV19; j_gene: TRBJ1-6; d_gene: TRBD1; CDR3aa: CASSIGTGDYNSPLHF; CDR3nt: TGTGCCAGTAGTATCGGGACAGGGGATTATAATTCACCCCTCCACTTT
abundance: -; v_gene: TRBV19; j_gene: TRBJ1-1; d_gene: TRBD1; CDR3aa: CASSIAQGRNTEAFF; CDR3nt: TGTGCCAGTAGTATAGCACAGGGGAGGAACACTGAAGCTTTCTTT
abundance: -; v_gene: TRBV6-4; j_gene: TRBJ1-1; d_gene: -; CDR3aa: CASKEGPSSMNTEAFF; CDR3nt: TGTGCCAGCAAAGAAGGCCCTTCTAGCATGAACACTGAAGCTTTCTTT
abundance: -; v_gene: TRBV7-9; j_gene: TRBJ2-3; d_gene: TRBD2; CDR3aa: CASSLGAGGSDTQYF; CDR3nt: TGTGCCAGCAGCTTAGGGGCGGGAGGTTCAGATACGCAGTATTTT
abundance: -; v_gene: TRBV7-9; j_gene: TRBJ2-2; d_gene: TRBD2; CDR3aa: CASSLMSGRRPGELFF; CDR3nt: TGTGCCAGCAGCTTAATGAGCGGGAGGAGACCCGGGGAGCTGTTTTTT
abundance: -; v_gene: TRBV24-1; j_gene: TRBJ2-1; d_gene: -; CDR3aa: CATSDWAGQYNEQFF; CDR3nt: TGTGCCACCAGTGATTGGGCGGGGCAGTACAATGAGCAGTTCTTC
abundance: -; v_gene: TRBV5-6; j_gene: TRBJ1-6; d_gene: -; CDR3aa: CASSLRNSPLHF; CDR3nt: TGTGCCAGCAGCTTGCGTAATTCACCCCTCCACTTT
abundance: -; v_gene: TRBV5-6; j_gene: TRBJ1-6; d_gene: -; CDR3aa: CASSLTGTSYNSPLHF; CDR3nt: TGTGCCAGCAGCCTTACAGGGACCTCCTATAATTCACCCCTCCACTTT
abundance: -; v_gene: TRBV3-1/TRBV3-2; j_gene: TRBJ2-5; d_gene: -; CDR3aa: CASSRGPGKRETQYF; CDR3nt: TGTGCCAGCAGCCGCGGTCCTGGAAAACGGGAGACCCAGTACTTC
abundance: -; v_gene: TRBV6-6; j_gene: TRBJ1-3; d_gene: -; CDR3aa: CASSYSGGSGDTIYF; CDR3nt: TGTGCCAGCAGTTACTCCGGGGGTTCTGGAGACACCATATATTTT
abundance: -; v_gene: TRBV19; j_gene: TRBJ1-5; d_gene: -; CDR3aa: CASSIGVGEYSNQPQHF; CDR3nt: TGTGCCAGTAGTATAGGAGTGGGAGAATATAGCAATCAGCCCCAGCATTTT
abundance: few; v_gene: TRBV5-4; j_gene: TRBJ2-7; d_gene: -; CDR3aa: CASSLGSSYEQYF; CDR3nt: TGTGCCAGCAGCCTAGGGAGCTCCTACGAGCAGTACTTC
abundance: -; v_gene: TRBV6-6; j_gene: TRBJ2-3; d_gene: -; CDR3aa: CASSYLDTQYF; CDR3nt: TGTGCCAGCAGTTACCTGGATACGCAGTATTTT
abundance: -; v_gene: TRBV6-5; j_gene: TRBJ1-6; d_gene: -; CDR3aa: CASSRLPGGNSPLHF; CDR3nt: TGTGCCAGCAGTAGACTCCCGGGGGGTAATTCACCCCTCCACTTT
abundance: -; v_gene: TRBV18; j_gene: TRBJ1-2; d_gene: TRBD1; CDR3aa: CASNDRGLYGYTF; CDR3nt: TGTGCCAGCAACGACAGGGGCCTATATGGCTACACCTTC
abundance: -; v_gene: TRBV9; j_gene: TRBJ2-7; d_gene: TRBD2; CDR3aa: CASSVAPGTTYEQYF; CDR3nt: TGTGCCAGCAGCGTAGCTCCGGGGACTACCTACGAGCAGTACTTC
abundance: -; v_gene: TRBV18; j_gene: TRBJ2-2; d_gene: TRBD1; CDR3aa: CASSGTANTGELFF; CDR3nt: TGTGCCAGCTCAGGGACAGCGAACACCGGGGAGCTGTTTTTT